The present entry profiles one TCR beta chain with its context. Its antigen is unknown. This sample was included in a study of T cell responses to AZD1222 COVID-19 vaccine. Points from the study as a whole: Clonal diversity was possibly underestimated, and the donors were mostly white British, with more females. The number of AZD1222 recipients seropositive at baseline was only six. Within unmutated variant regions lay the reported targets of nearly half of spike-specific TCRs.

Germline values: CDR1 LNHDA, CDR2 SQIVND (reference sequence). This CDR3 comprises 14 residues. V shed 3 bases and J shed 1 base, with 9 bases lying between them. Clones were sequenced by immunoSEQ multiplex PCR, and TCRdb holds only the in-frame ones, with some missing. The sample lists 90,000 to 150,000 clones, 70% to 90% seen once, with 9.4% in the top ten. This specimen consisted of peripheral blood, obtained on day 0 of AZD1222 vaccination. The chain has TRBV19 and TRBJ1-2; D not resolved. This TCR was recovered from an adult in good health. The CDR3 nucleotides read TGTGCCAGTAGTATGAAGCTGGTTAACTATGGCTACACCTTC. This gives the protein CASSMKLVNYGYTF.